The text below deals with one T cell receptor (beta chain). Profiling relied on immunoSEQ multiplex PCR, and the TCRdb table lists in-frame clones only, not all of them. The sample carries around 79,000 clones, approximately 86% recorded once. V trimming: 4 bases; J trimming: 3 bases; junction bases outside the gene matches: 8. The germline V gene encodes CDR1 SGHAT and CDR2 FQNNGV. This CDR3 has 16 residues. This sample is drawn from a study of PD-L1 blockade in urothelial cancer. Time point denoted: pretreatment peripheral blood. Sequencing used PBMCs, obtained around atezolizumab (anti-PD-L1) treatment. This sequence originates from a man between 40 and 49 years old with urothelial cancer. The J gene is TRBJ2-7, the V gene TRBV11-2; 11 nucleotides line up with TRBD2. The CDR3 DNA reads as TGTGCCAGCAGCTCTAGGGGGACTAGCGGTAACTACGAGCAGTACTTC. This codes for CASSSRGTSGNYEQYF.